This T cell receptor beta chain was observed in a study of cytomegalovirus exposure and HLA in healthy donors. Study conclusions and caveats: In an earlier analysis, about 87% or about 30%: the productive usage of most TCR beta V segments. When analyzed later, the rates of TCR association showed variation by HLA locus, with DRB1 the most and HLA-C the fewest. Altogether, 150 to 200 TCR beta chains were recorded as cytomegalovirus-associated.

PCR employed 60 Vbeta and 13 Jbeta primers. Profiled with immunoSEQ multiplex PCR; TCRdb holds only in-frame clones, not every one. In the table there are 190,000 or so clones, roughly 87% of which are singletons. About this clone: What it recognizes is unknown.

Sampled while nominally healthy, donors likely had unrecorded immune exposures. The CDR3 is 13 amino acids. The germline V and J ends were trimmed by 5 bases and 11 bases, with 16 bases remaining between them. The germline V gene has CDR1 MNHEY and CDR2 SVGAGI. This TCR was sampled from a middle-aged man in good health and CMV-seronegative. The chain has TRBV6-5 and TRBJ1-5; D possibly corresponds to TRBD1 (5 bases). The sequenced sample was PBMCs. CDR3: CASSTRWGVTQHF. For the CDR3, the DNA is TGTGCCAGCAGTACGCGTTGGGGGGTCACCCAGCATTTT.